One and the same sample provided the 21 T cell receptor beta chains below, sequenced in a study of patients and donors after allogeneic stem cell transplantation (dated by TCRdb to 2018 to 2021). Library preparation used RT-PCR. Sequencing was carried out with a NextSeq 550. Clones were called with MiXCR by TCRdb after fastp trimmed the public reads at Q25, and only in-frame beta chains were retained. Under each unique CDR3 protein, matching rows form one entry showing the most common genes and DNA. The sample includes about 230,000 distinct CDR3 sequences, with less than 15% observed a single time. Approximately 10% of the sample rests with the top ten. Sequencing used blood, either unsorted or a sorted T cell fraction (not recorded which). Receptors originate from a human donor who was either an allogeneic HSCT recipient or a stem cell or donor lymphocyte infusion donor (not recorded which). It is not recorded whose cells these are; they may come from a transplant donor.

This clonotype was seen more than once but under ten times. V is TRBV11-3 and J is TRBJ1-5, with TRBD1 matching 8 bases. This CDR3 region has 14 residues. Trimming cost V 5 bases and J 6 bases; bases outside gene matches: 6. The V gene's germline CDR1 is SGHNT and CDR2 YENEEA. The CDR3 sequence: CASSPGGVGQPQHF. The DNA of the CDR3 is TGTGCCAGCAGCCCAGGGGGCGTGGGTCAGCCCCAGCATTTT.

This sequence joins TRBV11-3 and TRBJ2-1, with 7 bases aligning to TRBD2. Germline V gene sequence: CDR1 SGHNT, CDR2 YENEEA. There are 17 residues in the CDR3. V lost 0 bases, J lost 10 bases, and 15 bases stayed unmatched. The chain's CDR3 is CASSLDLELAEEGEQFF. CDR3 DNA sequence: TGTGCCAGCAGCTTAGATCTCGAGCTAGCGGAGGAGGGGGAGCAGTTCTTC.

This rearrangement joins TRBV12-3 or TRBV12-4 to TRBJ2-2; no clear D gene. The CDR3 contains 14 residues. Trimming shortened V by 5 bases and J by 6 bases, and 13 bases separated the two germline ends. In DNA form, the CDR3 reads TGTGCCAGCAGTACCAGAGGCATATCCGGGGAGCTGTTTTTT. As protein: CASSTRGISGELFF.

This clonotype was recorded at least ten times. The rearrangement links TRBV5-5 to TRBJ2-2; TRBD1 agrees at 9 bases. Germline loops: CDR1 SGHKS, CDR2 YYEKEE (reference sequence). This CDR3 spans 15 amino acids. The V and J ends lost 3 bases and 3 bases, in that order; junction bases with no gene match: 3. Here the CDR3 reads CASSSQGAYTGELFF. Written as DNA, the CDR3 is TGTGCCAGCAGCTCACAGGGGGCGTACACCGGGGAGCTGTTTTTT. Full variable domain (remainder filled in from reference TRBV5-5 and TRBJ2-2): DAGVTQSPTHLIKTRGQQVTLRCSPISGHKSVSWYQQVLGQGPQFIFQYYEKEERGRGNFPDRFSARQFPNYSSELNVNALLLGDSALYLCASSSQGAYTGELFFGEGSRLTVL.

This sequence joins TRBV20-1 and TRBJ2-7; the D is unclear. Trimming left V 6 bases short and J 4 bases short, with 16 bases between. CDR3 length equals 13 residues. CDR1 DFQATT and CDR2 SNEGSKA come from the germline V gene (reference sequence). CDR3 sequence: CSARGPPVYEQYF. For the CDR3, the DNA is TGCAGTGCCCGAGGCCCCCCGGTGTACGAGCAGTACTTC.

The rearrangement uses TRBV2 and TRBJ2-5; 10 bases agree with TRBD2. The CDR3 covers 15 residues. V lost 7 bases, J lost 2 bases, and 7 bases stayed unmatched. Looked up from germline, CDR1 is SNHLY and CDR2 is FYNNEI. CDR3 sequence reads: CASTASGGNQETQYF. CDR3 sequence (DNA): TGTGCCAGCACGGCTAGCGGGGGTAATCAAGAGACCCAGTACTTC.

The chain combines TRBV6-1 with TRBJ2-6; TRBD1 agrees at 11 bases. Germline V gene sequence: CDR1 MNHNS, CDR2 SASEGT. The CDR3 consists of 20 residues. J was trimmed by 2 bases and V by 8 bases; bases with no gene match: 17. The CDR3 DNA reads as TGTGCCAGCCTTGGACGACCGGGACAGGGGGGTATTACTGGGGCCAACGTCCTGACTTTC. Its protein product is CASLGRPGQGGITGANVLTF.

The genes are TRBV6-2 or TRBV6-3 and TRBJ1-2; D call uncertain. The CDR3 is 13 amino acids. From germline, CDR1 is MNHEY and CDR2 SVGEGT. Deletions cut 0 bases from V and 7 bases from J, with 9 bases between. CDR3 residues: CASSYSKLGGYTF. The CDR3 DNA reads TGTGCCAGCAGTTACTCGAAGCTGGGTGGCTACACCTTC.

This clonotype showed up just a few times. The genes are TRBV12-3 or TRBV12-4 and TRBJ1-3, with 7 bases identical to TRBD1. There are 15 residues in the CDR3. The V and J ends lost 4 bases and 1 base, in that order; junction bases with no gene match: 4. CDR3 sequence (DNA): TGTGCCAGCAGTTGGACAGGAGTTTCTGGAAACACCATATATTTT. This sequence encodes CASSWTGVSGNTIYF.

The table lists this clonotype with a few counts. This chain joins TRBV6-2 or TRBV6-3 and TRBJ1-5; TRBD1 matches 8 bases. The V segment lost 7 bases and the J segment 6 bases; nucleotides outside the gene matches: 11. Germline V CDR1 and CDR2: MNHEY, SVGEGT. This CDR3 contains 15 residues. The CDR3 protein is CASTATGGIGQPQHF. DNA of the CDR3: TGTGCCAGCACCGCCACAGGGGGGATCGGTCAGCCCCAGCATTTT.

This clonotype was detected only a few times. V is TRBV12-3 or TRBV12-4 and J is TRBJ2-2, with D perhaps matching TRBD2 (5 bases). The CDR3 length is 14 residues. V lost 5 bases and J lost 2, with 9 bases in between. The CDR3 DNA follows: TGTGCCAGCAGTCGGACTCTTAACACCGGGGAGCTGTTTTTT. This encodes CASSRTLNTGELFF.

This clonotype was detected ten times or more. The chain has TRBV4-1 and TRBJ2-2; the match to TRBD2 covers 10 bases. CDR3 size: 19 residues. Per the germline V gene, CDR1 is MGHRA and CDR2 is YSYEKL. J was trimmed by 2 bases and V by 2 bases; bases with no gene match: 11. The CDR3 DNA reads TGCGCCAGCAGCCAATTTCCCACAACTAGCGGGGCTAACACCGGGGAGCTGTTTTTT. It yields the protein CASSQFPTTSGANTGELFF.

The chain joins TRBV6-6 to TRBJ2-3; the D is unclear. The CDR3 sequence is 13 residues long. V was trimmed by 6 bases and J by 1 base, leaving 8 bases between them. The germline CDR1 and CDR2 sequences are MNHNY and SVGAGI (reference sequence). CDR3 amino acids: CASSPPGTDTQYF. DNA for the CDR3: TGTGCCAGCAGCCCCCCTGGCACAGATACGCAGTATTTT.

This clonotype has ten or more counts. The genes are TRBV20-1 and TRBJ2-1, with D possibly matching TRBD1 (6 bases). The CDR3 runs 14 residues. V lost 5 bases and J 3 bases, leaving 14 bases between the germline ends. CDR1 and CDR2 (germline): DFQATT, SNEGSKA (reference sequence). For the CDR3, the DNA is TGCAGTGCTCAGGGGAGAGGGAGCTACAATGAGCAGTTCTTC. This encodes CSAQGRGSYNEQFF.

This clonotype was counted a few times. This chain joins TRBV12-3 or TRBV12-4 and TRBJ1-2; D might be TRBD1 (6 bases). This CDR3 is built from 12 residues. The V end was cut by 6 bases, the J end by 8 bases, with 13 bases between. The CDR3 DNA reads as TGTGCCAGCAGATCTTCAGGGGTCGGCTACACCTTC. This sequence encodes CASRSSGVGYTF.

The genes are TRBV10-3 and TRBJ2-2, with 9 positions matching TRBD2. The V and J ends lost 3 bases and 7 bases, in that order; junction bases with no gene match: 15. The CDR3 has 18 residues. Looked up from germline, CDR1 is ENHRY and CDR2 is SYGVKD. The CDR3 nucleotides read TGTGCCATCAGTGACGAACTAGCGGGCTTTATACGGGGCGGGGAGCTGTTTTTT. The encoded protein is CAISDELAGFIRGGELFF.

This clonotype was counted many times. V and J are TRBV7-2 and TRBJ1-5; D is perhaps TRBD1 (6 bases). V was cut by 5 bases and J by 2 bases, with 13 bases left in between. From germline, CDR1 is SGHTA and CDR2 FQGNSA. The CDR3 sequence is 15 residues long. The CDR3 DNA reads TGTGCCAGCAGCCCTAACAGGGCTGGCAATCAGCCCCAGCATTTT. It is translated as CASSPNRAGNQPQHF.

The chain combines TRBV11-2 with TRBJ2-1; the D gene is possibly TRBD2 (6 bases). This CDR3 contains 14 residues. Germline CDR1 SGHAT, CDR2 FQNNGV. V was pared by 0 bases and J by 7 bases, with 10 bases between. In DNA form, the CDR3 reads TGTGCCAGCAGCTTAGATCGGGGGTCGAATGAGCAGTTCTTC. Translation gives CASSLDRGSNEQFF.

The sample holds many counts of this clonotype. V is TRBV11-2 and J is TRBJ1-4; D is ambiguous. V lost 2 bases and J lost 8, with 15 bases in between. The CDR3 length is 15 residues. Looked up from germline, CDR1 is SGHAT and CDR2 is FQNNGV. CDR3 bases: TGTGCCAGCAGCTTAAGATCTACCTGGGGAGAAAAACTGTTTTTT. Amino acids: CASSLRSTWGEKLFF.

This clonotype was observed a few times. V usage is TRBV20-1 and J usage is TRBJ2-7; 7 bases fit TRBD1. Per the germline V gene, CDR1 is DFQATT and CDR2 is SNEGSKA (reference sequence). J gave up 3 bases and V 1 base, and 6 bases lay outside the gene matches. This CDR3 has 14 residues. This chain's CDR3 is CSARAAGTVYEQYF. The CDR3 coding sequence is TGCAGTGCTAGAGCTGCCGGGACAGTCTACGAGCAGTACTTC.

In its sample, this clonotype was seen a few times. The rearrangement joins TRBV27 to TRBJ1-1; no firm D call. Germline lookup yields CDR1 MNHEY and CDR2 SMNVEV (reference sequence). The CDR3 length is 12 residues. Trimming shortened V by 5 bases and J by 10 bases, and 14 bases separated the two germline ends. The CDR3, as DNA: TGTGCCAGCAGTCCTGTCGGGGATTCAGCTTTCTTT. Protein: CASSPVGDSAFF.